This T cell receptor (beta chain) comes out of a study of CD8 T cells in ankylosing spondylitis. Quantitative 5'-RACE with molecular barcodes was used to make the TCR beta libraries. Each CDR3 protein gets one entry after TCRdb re-called the 5' RACE reads with MiXCR. The sample consists of about 220,000 distinct CDR3 sequences, around 6.6% of them appearing once. This CDR3 has 15 residues. CDR1 LNHNV and CDR2 YYDKDF come from the germline V gene (reference sequence). The germline V and J ends were trimmed by 3 bases and 0 bases, with 11 bases remaining between them. At least ten counts were recorded for this clonotype. Its specificity is unknown. Study results and caveats: Ankylosing spondylitis blood appeared to be characterized by a TCR beta motif of eight highly homologous variants. CD8+ by phenotype, disease-linked clones were relatively rare in peripheral blood. Some motif variants were previously reported in reactive arthritis synovial fluid and blood.

The receptor comes from a male donor with ankylosing spondylitis. This chain joins TRBV15 and TRBJ1-1, with unresolved D. The sequenced sample was blood, either unsorted or a sorted T cell fraction (not recorded which). The CDR3 reads CATSRDDPVNTEAFF. The CDR3 DNA follows: TGTGCCACCAGCAGGGATGACCCAGTGAACACTGAAGCTTTCTTT. The full variable domain, with the rest looked up from reference TRBV15 and TRBJ1-1, is DAMVIQNPRYQVTQFGKPVTLSCSQTLNHNVMYWYQQKSSQAPKLLFHYYDKDFNNEADTPDNFQSRRPNTSFCFLDIRSPGLGDTAMYLCATSRDDPVNTEAFFGQGTRLTVV.